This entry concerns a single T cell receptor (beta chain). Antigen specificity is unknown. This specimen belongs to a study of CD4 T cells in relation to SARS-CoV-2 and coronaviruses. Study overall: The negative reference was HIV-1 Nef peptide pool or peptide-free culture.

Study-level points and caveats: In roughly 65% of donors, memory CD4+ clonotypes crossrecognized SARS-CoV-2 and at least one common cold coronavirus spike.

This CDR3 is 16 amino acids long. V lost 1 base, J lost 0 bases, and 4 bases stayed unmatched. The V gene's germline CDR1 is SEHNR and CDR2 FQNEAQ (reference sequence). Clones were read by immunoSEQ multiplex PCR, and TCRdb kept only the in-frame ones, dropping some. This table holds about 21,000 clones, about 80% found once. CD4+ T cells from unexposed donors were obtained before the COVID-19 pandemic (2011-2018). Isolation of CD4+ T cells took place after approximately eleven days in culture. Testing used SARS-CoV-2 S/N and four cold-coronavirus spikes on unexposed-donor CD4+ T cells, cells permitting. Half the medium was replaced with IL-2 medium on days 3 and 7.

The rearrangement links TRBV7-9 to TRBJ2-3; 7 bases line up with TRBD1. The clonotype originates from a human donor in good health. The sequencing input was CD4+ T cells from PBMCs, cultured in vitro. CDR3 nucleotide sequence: TGTGCCAGCAGCTTAGGGACAGGCCTTAGCACAGATACGCAGTATTTT. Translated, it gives CASSLGTGLSTDTQYF.